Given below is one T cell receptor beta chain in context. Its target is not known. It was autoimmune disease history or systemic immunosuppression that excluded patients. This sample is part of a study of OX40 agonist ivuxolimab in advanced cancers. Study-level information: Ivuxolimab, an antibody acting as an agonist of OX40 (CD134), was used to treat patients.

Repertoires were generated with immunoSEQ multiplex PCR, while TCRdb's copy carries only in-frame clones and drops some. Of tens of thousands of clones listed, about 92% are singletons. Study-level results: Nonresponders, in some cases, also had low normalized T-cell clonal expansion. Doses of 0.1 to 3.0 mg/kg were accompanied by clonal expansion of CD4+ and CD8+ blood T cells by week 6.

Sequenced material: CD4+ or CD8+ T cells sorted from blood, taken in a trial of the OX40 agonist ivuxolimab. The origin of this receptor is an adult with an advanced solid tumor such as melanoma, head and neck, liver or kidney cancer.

DNA of the CDR3: TGTGCCAGCAGCCCCACCCTAGCGGGAGGTGAGCAGTACTTC. Protein: CASSPTLAGGEQYF. The rearrangement links TRBV13 to TRBJ2-7, with 11 positions matching TRBD2. The CDR3 totals 14 residues. The V gene's germline CDR1 is PRHDT and CDR2 FYEKMQ (reference sequence). J was trimmed by 7 bases and V by 5 bases; bases with no gene match: 7. Full variable domain (rest looked up from reference TRBV13 and TRBJ2-7): AAGVIQSPRHLIKEKRETATLKCYPIPRHDTVYWYQQGPGQDPQFLISFYEKMQSDKGSIPDRFSAQQFSDYHSELNMSSLELGDSALYFCASSPTLAGGEQYFGPGTRLTVT.